Presented here are 9 T cell receptor beta chains from one specimen sequenced in a study of T cell changes during pregnancy in multiple sclerosis. TCRdb's table, derived via immunoSEQ multiplex PCR, lists solely in-frame clones and lacks some. Of around 88,000 clones in the sample, about 90% are singletons; the top ten hold about 2%. The specimen was peripheral blood, collected after pregnancy. These receptors originate from a female donor in good health, enrolled as a control in a pregnancy study.

The chain couples TRBV7-9 to TRBJ2-3; 9 bases are a match to TRBD2. Germline lookup yields CDR1 SEHNR and CDR2 FQNEAQ (reference sequence). The CDR3 runs to 14 residues. After removal of 8 bases from V and 0 bases from J, the junction contained 3 bases not matched to a gene. The chain's CDR3 is CASALAGSTDTQYF. The CDR3 DNA sequence: TGTGCCAGCGCCCTAGCGGGGAGCACAGATACGCAGTATTTT.

This clone was seen once. This chain joins TRBV18 and TRBJ1-2; 8 bases align to TRBD1. The trim removed 4 bases at V and 5 bases at J, leaving 6 bases unmatched. Germline V gives CDR1 KGHSH, CDR2 LQKENI. The CDR3 length is 14 residues. The chain's CDR3 is CASSLGTGPYGYTF. The CDR3 nucleotides read TGTGCCAGCTCACTCGGGACAGGCCCTTATGGCTACACCTTC.

The rearrangement links TRBV6-1 to TRBJ1-1; D is uncertain. The CDR3 contains 14 residues. CDR1 is MNHNS and CDR2 is SASEGT in the germline V gene. V gave up 3 bases and J gave up 3 bases, with 11 bases separating them. DNA for the CDR3: TGTGCCAGCAGTGAGTTGATCACGGACACTGAAGCTTTCTTT. Translated, it gives CASSELITDTEAFF.

This clone was counted once. The chain couples TRBV28 to TRBJ1-5, with a weak D call TRBD1 (5 bases). Germline loops: CDR1 MDHEN, CDR2 SYDVKM. This CDR3 comprises 14 residues. V lost 8 bases to trimming and J lost 5 bases, with 16 bases between them. The CDR3 bases are TGTGCCAGCCAGGGATCGATCACCCATCAGCCCCAGCATTTT. This encodes CASQGSITHQPQHF. The entire variable domain, with the rest obtained from reference TRBV28 and TRBJ1-5, is as follows: DVKVTQSSRYLVKRTGEKVFLECVQDMDHENMFWYRQDPGLGLRLIYFSYDVKMKEKGDIPEGYSVSREKKERFSLILESASTNQTSMYLCASQGSITHQPQHFGDGTRLSIL.

The chain couples TRBV29-1 to TRBJ2-1; TRBD1 matches at 10 bases. This CDR3 is built from 16 residues. Trimming at V came to 4 bases and at J to 6 bases, leaving 12 bases not matched to a gene. Germline V lookup: CDR1 SQVTM, CDR2 ANQGSEA. The CDR3 coding sequence is TGCAGCGTTGTTTCCGGGACAGGGGCATCCCGCAATGAGCAGTTCTTC. Its translation is CSVVSGTGASRNEQFF.

This clone was observed a single time. The chain carries TRBV18 and TRBJ2-1; D is possibly TRBD1 (6 bases). V gave up 3 bases and J gave up 5 bases, with 11 bases separating them. The length of the CDR3 is 14 residues. Looked up from germline, CDR1 is KGHSH and CDR2 is LQKENI. The CDR3 nucleotides are TGTGCCAGCTCACCTCAAAAGGGGGACAATGAGCAGTTCTTC. As protein: CASSPQKGDNEQFF.

The J gene is TRBJ2-1, the V gene TRBV27; D gene ambiguous. The CDR3 is made up of 15 amino acids. Germline lookup yields CDR1 MNHEY and CDR2 SMNVEV (reference sequence). V lost 3 bases and J 1 base, leaving 10 bases between the germline ends. This CDR3 reads CASSFGQISYNEQFF. CDR3 nucleotides: TGTGCCAGCAGTTTTGGCCAGATTTCCTACAATGAGCAGTTCTTC.

The chain carries TRBV30 and TRBJ2-3, with 8 bases identical to TRBD2. CDR3 length equals 15 residues. Germline V gives CDR1 GTSNPN, CDR2 SVGIG (reference sequence). Germline trimming cut 3 bases from V and 1 base from J; bases unmatched to any gene: 6. CDR3 in DNA: TGTGCCTGGAGCCCCGGGGGGGCGGGCACAGATACGCAGTATTTT. It yields the protein CAWSPGGAGTDTQYF. Full variable domain (rest looked up from reference TRBV30 and TRBJ2-3): SQTIHQWPATLVQPVGSPLSLECTVEGTSNPNLYWYRQAAGRGLQLLFYSVGIGQISSEVPQNLSASRPQDRQFILSSKKLLLSDSGFYLCAWSPGGAGTDTQYFGPGTRLTVL.

In this sample, this clone turned up once. J is TRBJ1-1 and V is TRBV19; D is undetermined. The germline V gene has CDR1 LNHDA and CDR2 SQIVND (reference sequence). The CDR3 consists of 15 residues. The V and J ends lost 3 bases and 1 base respectively, with 12 bases between them. Written as DNA, the CDR3 is TGTGCCAGTAGTATTTTCGGGGATTCGAACACTGAAGCTTTCTTT. Translation: CASSIFGDSNTEAFF.